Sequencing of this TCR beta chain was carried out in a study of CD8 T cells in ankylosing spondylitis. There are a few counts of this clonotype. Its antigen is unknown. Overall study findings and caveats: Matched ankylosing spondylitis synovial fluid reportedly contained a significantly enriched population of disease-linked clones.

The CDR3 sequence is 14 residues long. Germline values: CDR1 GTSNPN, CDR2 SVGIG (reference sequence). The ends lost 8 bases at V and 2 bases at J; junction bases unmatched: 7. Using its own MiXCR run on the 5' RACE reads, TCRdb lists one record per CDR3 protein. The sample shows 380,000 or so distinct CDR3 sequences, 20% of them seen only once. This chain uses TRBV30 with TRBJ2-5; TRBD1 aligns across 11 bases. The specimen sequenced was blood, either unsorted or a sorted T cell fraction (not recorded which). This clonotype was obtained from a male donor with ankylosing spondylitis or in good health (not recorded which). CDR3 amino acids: CASSGQGGQETQYF. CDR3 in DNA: TGTGCCAGTTCGGGACAGGGGGGACAAGAGACCCAGTACTTC.